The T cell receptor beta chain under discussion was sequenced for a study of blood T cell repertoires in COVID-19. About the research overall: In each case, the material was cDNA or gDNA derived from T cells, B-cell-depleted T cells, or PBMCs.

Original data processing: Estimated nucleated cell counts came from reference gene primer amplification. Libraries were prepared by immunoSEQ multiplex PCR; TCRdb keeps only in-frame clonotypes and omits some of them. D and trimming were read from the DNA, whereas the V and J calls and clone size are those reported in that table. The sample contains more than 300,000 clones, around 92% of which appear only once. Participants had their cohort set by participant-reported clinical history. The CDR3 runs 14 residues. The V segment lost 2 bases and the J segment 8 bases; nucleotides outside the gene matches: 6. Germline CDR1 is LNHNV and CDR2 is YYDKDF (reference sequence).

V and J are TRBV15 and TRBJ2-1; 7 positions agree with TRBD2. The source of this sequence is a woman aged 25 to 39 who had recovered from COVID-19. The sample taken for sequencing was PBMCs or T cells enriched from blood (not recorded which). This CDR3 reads CATSRNILAHEQFF. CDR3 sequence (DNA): TGTGCCACCAGCAGAAACATACTAGCGCATGAGCAGTTCTTC.